What follows are 22 T cell receptor beta chains derived from one specimen sequenced in a study of shared clonotypes between healthy human individuals. Method: immunoSEQ multiplex PCR; TCRdb's copy keeps in-frame clones and lacks some. In the table there are about 2.4 million clones, approximately 94% of which are singletons. The sequenced sample consisted of naive CD4+ T cells sorted from blood. The subset denotes: CD45RA+ positively selected. The origin of the receptors is a man between 18 and 35 years old in good health.

The count of this clone is one. The chain combines TRBV7-2 with TRBJ2-7; 8 nucleotides agree with TRBD1. The CDR3 spans 14 residues. V lost 4 bases, J lost 6 bases, and 8 bases stayed unmatched. Germline lookup yields CDR1 SGHTA and CDR2 FQGNSA. The CDR3 sequence is CASSSGQGSGEQYF. The CDR3 DNA is TGTGCCAGCAGCTCTGGACAGGGATCCGGCGAGCAGTACTTC.

V and J are TRBV30 and TRBJ1-2, with 7 positions matching TRBD1. V shed 0 bases and J 6 bases; nucleotides not matched to a gene: 7. The germline V gene encodes CDR1 GTSNPN and CDR2 SVGIG (reference sequence). The CDR3 contains 14 residues. In DNA, the CDR3 is TGTGCCTGGAGTGTCAGGGGGATGTCTGATGGCTACACCTTC. It translates to CAWSVRGMSDGYTF.

Points on this clone: The junction departs from germline at one end; a sequencing error may be responsible. This chain joins TRBV6-1 and TRBJ1-5; tentatively, D is TRBD1 (5 bases). The CDR3 loop spans 14 amino acids. Looked up from germline, CDR1 is MNHNS and CDR2 is SASEGT. The CDR3 bases are TGTGCCAGCAGTGATTGGGGTGGGGGGTTATCTCCCAATTTT. It yields the protein CASSDWGGGLSPNF.

This clone occurred once. The gene calls are TRBV6-5 and TRBJ1-3; D is uncertain. Per the germline V gene, CDR1 is MNHEY and CDR2 is SVGAGI. The V end lost 8 bases, the J end lost 1 base, and 9 bases lay between the germline ends. This CDR3 has 13 amino acids. The CDR3: CASLVTSGNTIYF. CDR3 DNA sequence: TGTGCCAGCCTTGTAACTTCTGGAAACACCATATATTTT.

CDR3 coding DNA: TGTGCCAGCAGCTTCATTGAAGCTTTCTTT. As protein: CASSFIEAFF. The chain employs TRBV7-9 and TRBJ1-1; no definite D call. V was pared by 3 bases and J by 7 bases, with 3 bases between. Germline CDR1 SEHNR, CDR2 FQNEAQ (reference sequence). The CDR3 is made up of 10 amino acids.

CDR3: CASSPLSAGLSSYEQYF. DNA of the CDR3: TGTGCCAGCTCACCCCTCTCTGCGGGCTTGAGCTCCTACGAGCAGTACTTC. The chain recombines TRBV18 with TRBJ2-7; D perhaps matches TRBD2 (5 bases). Germline CDR1 KGHSH, CDR2 LQKENI. The V and J ends lost 3 bases and 0 bases respectively, with 18 bases between them. The CDR3 contains 17 residues. The full variable domain, in which reference TRBV18 and TRBJ2-7 provide the parts outside the CDR3, is NAGVMQNPRHLVRRRGQEARLRCSPMKGHSHVYWYRQLPEEGLKFMVYLQKENIIDESGMPKERFSAEFPKEGPSILRIQQVVRGDSAAYFCASSPLSAGLSSYEQYFGPGTRLTVT.

The J gene is TRBJ2-2, the V gene TRBV2; perhaps TRBD1 as D (5 bases). CDR1 is SNHLY and CDR2 is FYNNEI in the germline V gene. This CDR3 has 14 amino acids. The V end was cut by 1 base, the J end by 5 bases, with 8 bases between. CDR3 protein: CASSEEQVTGELFF. The DNA of the CDR3 is TGTGCCAGCAGTGAAGAACAGGTTACCGGGGAGCTGTTTTTT.

V is TRBV27 and J is TRBJ2-7, with a weak D call TRBD1 (6 bases). Germline V gives CDR1 MNHEY, CDR2 SMNVEV (reference sequence). V was pared by 6 bases and J by 3 bases, with 18 bases between. The CDR3 length is 15 residues. This CDR3 reads CASSIIRDTFYEQYF. DNA of the CDR3: TGTGCCAGCAGCATTATCCGGGACACCTTCTACGAGCAGTACTTC.

In the case of this clone: The same CDR3 is also encoded by other DNA sequences in this sample. The rearrangement joins TRBV28 to TRBJ2-3; D perhaps matches TRBD2 (6 bases). This CDR3 spans 14 amino acids. Germline assignment: CDR1 MDHEN and CDR2 SYDVKM. V was trimmed by 3 bases and J by 5 bases, leaving 12 bases between them. DNA for the CDR3: TGTGCCAGCAGTTTTCGTCAGGGAGGAGATACGCAGTATTTT. Its translation: CASSFRQGGDTQYF.

The chain uses TRBV9 and TRBJ1-6; D may be TRBD1 (6 bases). Germline V gene lookup returns CDR1 SGDLS and CDR2 YYNGEE. The CDR3 length is 16 residues. V was cut by 0 bases and J by 9 bases, with 16 bases left in between. CDR3 protein: CASSVGDTSRGSPLHF. The CDR3 DNA reads as TGTGCCAGCAGCGTAGGGGACACCTCGAGAGGTTCACCCCTCCACTTT.

The V gene is TRBV7-2, the J gene TRBJ2-2, with a possible D match to TRBD2 (5 bases). The CDR3 runs to 15 residues. Germline V gene lookup returns CDR1 SGHTA and CDR2 FQGNSA. Trimming took off 6 bases at V and 6 bases at J, with 17 bases between the two ends. CDR3: CASSVRKGEAGELFF. The CDR3 DNA follows: TGTGCCAGCAGTGTCAGAAAGGGAGAAGCCGGGGAGCTGTTTTTT.

The chain combines TRBV6-5 with TRBJ1-1; TRBD1 is a possible D gene (6 bases). The CDR3 spans 14 residues. Germline CDR1 MNHEY, CDR2 SVGAGI. V lost 5 bases, J lost 2 bases, and 12 bases lay in between. The CDR3 loop reads CASSHGQTNTEAFF. The CDR3 region has the DNA TGTGCCAGCAGTCATGGACAGACTAACACTGAAGCTTTCTTT.

V is TRBV6-6 and J is TRBJ2-4, with D unclear. V was cut by 3 bases and J by 5 bases, with 8 bases left in between. This CDR3 region has 13 residues. The germline gives CDR1 MNHNY, CDR2 SVGAGI (reference sequence). The CDR3 sequence: CASSYPSENIQYF. The CDR3 DNA is TGTGCCAGCAGTTATCCCAGTGAAAACATTCAGTACTTC.

A remark on this clone: Additional DNA sequences in this sample encode the identical CDR3. The chain uses TRBV6-5 and TRBJ2-7; TRBD1 or TRBD2 may be the D gene (5 bases each). Trimming took off 6 bases at V and 3 bases at J, with 12 bases between the two ends. Germline values: CDR1 MNHEY, CDR2 SVGAGI. This CDR3 is 13 amino acids long. CDR3 amino acids: CASSRRGDYEQYF. CDR3 coding DNA: TGTGCCAGCAGCCGTAGGGGAGACTACGAGCAGTACTTC.

The chain couples TRBV6-1 to TRBJ1-5, with 11 bases lining up with TRBD1. J was trimmed by 0 bases and V by 3 bases; bases with no gene match: 13. Germline-derived CDR1 and CDR2 are MNHNS and SASEGT. CDR3 length equals 20 residues. The CDR3 nucleotides read TGTGCCAGCAGTGATCCTGCGGGGACAGGGGGGCTCTATAGCAATCAGCCCCAGCATTTT. It is translated as CASSDPAGTGGLYSNQPQHF.

Written as DNA, the CDR3 is TGTGCCAGCAGCGTAGATGAGGGGTGGTTATCGGGTTCACCCCTCCACTTT. Residues: CASSVDEGWLSGSPLHF. This chain uses TRBV9 with TRBJ1-6, with D possibly TRBD1 on 5 matching bases. The length of the CDR3 is 17 residues. CDR1 and CDR2 from the germline V gene are SGDLS and YYNGEE. V shed 0 bases and J shed 9 bases, with 19 bases lying between them.

This chain connects TRBV18 to TRBJ2-7, with 9 bases aligning to TRBD1. With V trimmed by 8 bases and J by 6 bases, 8 bases remained unmatched. Germline lookup yields CDR1 KGHSH and CDR2 LQKENI. The CDR3 is 13 residues long. The CDR3 here is CASHRTGGIEQYF. In nucleotides, the CDR3 is TGTGCCAGCCACCGCACAGGGGGCATCGAGCAGTACTTC.

The chain links TRBV9 to TRBJ2-7; D is unclear. Germline V gene data show CDR1 as SGDLS and CDR2 as YYNGEE. The CDR3 runs to 16 residues. Trimming took 0 bases from V and 2 from J, leaving 15 bases between them. CDR3 bases: TGTGCCAGCAGCGTAGGGGATGGCTATCCCACCTACGAGCAGTACTTC. This encodes CASSVGDGYPTYEQYF.

The chain uses TRBV5-1 and TRBJ2-5; 13 nucleotides match TRBD2. Germline CDR1 and CDR2: SGHRS and YFSETQ. The CDR3 consists of 13 residues. V shed 7 bases, J shed 5 bases, and the junction held 2 bases outside the gene matches. The CDR3 here is CASRTSGSETQYF. The CDR3 DNA is TGCGCCAGCCGGACTAGCGGGAGTGAGACCCAGTACTTC.

J is TRBJ2-5 and V is TRBV2; TRBD2 agrees at 7 bases. Germline trimming cut 6 bases from V and 8 bases from J; bases unmatched to any gene: 21. The length of the CDR3 is 17 residues. The germline V gene has CDR1 SNHLY and CDR2 FYNNEI. As DNA, the CDR3 is TGTGCCAGCAGGAGGGGTGACGCAGGGAGGGCTCAGGGAACCCAGTACTTC. It codes for CASRRGDAGRAQGTQYF.

The chain joins TRBV5-1 to TRBJ2-5; 9 positions agree with TRBD2. The CDR3 totals 15 residues. Unmatched junction bases numbered 3, after V lost 0 bases and J lost 3 bases. The V gene's germline CDR1 is SGHRS and CDR2 YFSETQ. The CDR3 region has the DNA TGCGCCAGCAGCTTGGGACTAGCGGAGAAAGAGACCCAGTACTTC. It codes for CASSLGLAEKETQYF.

The V gene is TRBV11-2, the J gene TRBJ1-2; D is ambiguous. V lost 0 bases and J lost 4, with 6 bases in between. The germline gives CDR1 SGHAT, CDR2 FQNNGV. The CDR3 covers 13 residues. The CDR3 here is CASSLDSFYGYTF. DNA of the CDR3: TGTGCCAGCAGCTTAGACAGCTTCTATGGCTACACCTTC.